This TCR beta chain comes out of a study of naive and memory T cell subsets. This CDR3 contains 13 residues. V lost 0 bases and J lost 8, with 10 bases in between. From germline, CDR1 is MNHEY and CDR2 SVGAGI. This clonotype was observed a handful of times. The beta constant-region primer was an equimolar mix of two oligonucleotides covering TRBC1 and TRBC2. The ligated cDNA underwent four PCR rounds using SP2 and nested alpha and beta constant-region primers. Each CDR3 protein is one row after TCRdb ran MiXCR on the UMI-ligation and nested PCR reads. The table includes about 82,000 distinct CDR3 sequences, around 9% detected once.

The rearrangement links TRBV6-5 to TRBJ1-1; no clear D. What was sequenced was naive CD8+ T cells from blood. This TCR came from a human donor in good health. CDR3 DNA sequence: TGTGCCAGCAGTTACTCGCCCAGGTTGGAAGCTTTCTTT. It is translated as CASSYSPRLEAFF.